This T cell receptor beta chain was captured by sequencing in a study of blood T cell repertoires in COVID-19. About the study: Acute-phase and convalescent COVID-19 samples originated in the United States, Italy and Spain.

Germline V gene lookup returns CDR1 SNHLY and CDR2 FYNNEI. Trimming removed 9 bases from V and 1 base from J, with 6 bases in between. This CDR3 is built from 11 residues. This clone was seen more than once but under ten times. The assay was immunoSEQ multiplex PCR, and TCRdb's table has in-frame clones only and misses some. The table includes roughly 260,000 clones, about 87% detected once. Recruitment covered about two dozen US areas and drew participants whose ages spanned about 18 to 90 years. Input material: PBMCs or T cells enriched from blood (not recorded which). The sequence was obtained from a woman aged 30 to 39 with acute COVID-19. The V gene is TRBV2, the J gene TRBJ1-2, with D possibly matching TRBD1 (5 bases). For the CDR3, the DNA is TGTGCCAGACAGGTTAACTATGGCTACACCTTC. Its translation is CARQVNYGYTF.